Listed below are T cell receptor beta chains from one sample, sequenced in a study of T cells in tumors after PD-1 blockade. Some clones are missing from TCRdb's copy, which holds only in-frame ones; the method was immunoSEQ multiplex PCR. The sample yields about 24,000 clones, 65% to 85% seen once. This specimen consisted of PBMCs, obtained after anti-PD-1 treatment. These receptors were obtained from a human donor with basal cell carcinoma. The CDR3 runs from the conserved cysteine through the conserved F or W. Each record gives: D gene, clone size, J gene, V gene, CDR3 protein, CDR3 DNA. D genes are given only for firm matches. Size is stated for part of the rows, as once, few or many counts, or as a class when the clone is expanded.

d_gene: NA; abundance: NA; j_gene: TRBJ1-2; v_gene: TRBV29-1; CDR3aa: CSVAGNYGYTF; CDR3nt: TGCAGCGTTGCAGGGAACTATGGCTACACCTTC
d_gene: NA; abundance: large; j_gene: TRBJ1-6; v_gene: TRBV27; CDR3aa: CASSPWGNIYNSPLHF; CDR3nt: TGTGCCAGCAGTCCCTGGGGGAACATCTATAATTCACCCCTCCACTTT
d_gene: TRBD1; abundance: NA; j_gene: TRBJ2-7; v_gene: TRBV30; CDR3aa: CAWKRQGAAYEQYF; CDR3nt: TGTGCCTGGAAAAGACAGGGGGCCGCTTACGAGCAGTACTTC
d_gene: TRBD1; abundance: NA; j_gene: TRBJ2-3; v_gene: TRBV4-1; CDR3aa: CASSQTGEDTQYF; CDR3nt: TGCGCCAGCAGCCAGACAGGGGAGGATACGCAGTATTTT
d_gene: NA; abundance: NA; j_gene: TRBJ2-1; v_gene: TRBV7-9; CDR3aa: CASSLFGGGDKNEQFF; CDR3nt: TGTGCCAGCAGCTTGTTTGGCGGGGGCGATAAAAATGAGCAGTTCTTC
d_gene: TRBD1; abundance: NA; j_gene: TRBJ2-7; v_gene: TRBV15; CDR3aa: CATSRDRVGYEQYF; CDR3nt: TGTGCCACCAGCCGGGACAGGGTGGGCTACGAGCAGTACTTC
d_gene: NA; abundance: few; j_gene: TRBJ2-7; v_gene: TRBV29-1; CDR3aa: CSVEIPGPTYTYEQYF; CDR3nt: TGCAGCGTTGAAATTCCGGGGCCCACCTATACGTACGAGCAGTACTTC
d_gene: NA; abundance: NA; j_gene: TRBJ1-6; v_gene: TRBV28; CDR3aa: CASSSPFTGSSPLHF; CDR3nt: TGTGCCAGCAGTTCCCCGTTTACAGGGAGTTCACCCCTCCACTTT
d_gene: NA; abundance: few; j_gene: TRBJ1-2; v_gene: TRBV6-5; CDR3aa: CASSYDRTGGYTF; CDR3nt: TGTGCCAGCAGTTACGACAGAACAGGAGGCTACACCTTC
d_gene: NA; abundance: few; j_gene: TRBJ1-2; v_gene: TRBV29-1; CDR3aa: CSVEDGLSEGYTF; CDR3nt: TGCAGCGTTGAAGACGGACTTTCGGAGGGCTACACCTTC
d_gene: NA; abundance: NA; j_gene: TRBJ1-3; v_gene: TRBV14; CDR3aa: CASSQAAGSGNTIYF; CDR3nt: TGTGCCAGCAGCCAAGCGGCAGGCTCTGGAAACACCATATATTTT
d_gene: TRBD1; abundance: NA; j_gene: TRBJ2-7; v_gene: TRBV29-1; CDR3aa: CSVGGTGITEQYF; CDR3nt: TGCAGCGTTGGAGGGACAGGAATTACCGAGCAGTACTTC
d_gene: NA; abundance: NA; j_gene: TRBJ1-3; v_gene: TRBV10-2; CDR3aa: CASSGSSGNTIYF; CDR3nt: TGCGCCAGCAGCGGGAGCTCTGGAAACACCATATATTTT
d_gene: TRBD2; abundance: NA; j_gene: TRBJ2-3; v_gene: TRBV4-1; CDR3aa: CASSQEGPAGGRLVADTQYF; CDR3nt: TGCGCCAGCAGCCAAGAGGGGCCAGCGGGGGGTCGACTTGTCGCAGATACGCAGTATTTT
d_gene: TRBD1; abundance: NA; j_gene: TRBJ2-7; v_gene: TRBV5-1; CDR3aa: CASSLSTGGLTTYEQYF; CDR3nt: TGCGCCAGCAGCTTGAGTACAGGGGGATTAACGACCTACGAGCAGTACTTC
d_gene: TRBD2; abundance: NA; j_gene: TRBJ2-1; v_gene: TRBV6-4; CDR3aa: CASSDGTTNEQFF; CDR3nt: TGTGCCAGCAGTGACGGGACTACTAATGAGCAGTTCTTC